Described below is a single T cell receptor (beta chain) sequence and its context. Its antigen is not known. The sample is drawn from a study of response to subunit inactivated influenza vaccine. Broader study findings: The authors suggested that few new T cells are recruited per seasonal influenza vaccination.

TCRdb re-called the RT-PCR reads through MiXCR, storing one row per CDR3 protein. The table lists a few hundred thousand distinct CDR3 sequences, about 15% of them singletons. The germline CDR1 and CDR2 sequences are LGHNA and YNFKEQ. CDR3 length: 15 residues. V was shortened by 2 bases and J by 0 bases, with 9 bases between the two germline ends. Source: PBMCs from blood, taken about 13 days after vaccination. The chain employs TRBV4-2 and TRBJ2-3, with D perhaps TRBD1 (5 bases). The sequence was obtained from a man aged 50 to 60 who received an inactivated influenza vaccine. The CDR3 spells CASSQHRKSTDTQYF. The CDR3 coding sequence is TGTGCCAGCAGCCAACACAGGAAAAGCACAGATACGCAGTATTTT.